The 7 T cell receptor beta chains below come from one sample, sequenced in a study of T-cell reconstitution after alpha-beta-depleted transplantation in children. Library preparation (for TCRbeta) was performed with unique molecular identifiers. TCRdb ran MiXCR on the PCR reads and lists one entry per CDR3 protein. The sample lists around 300,000 distinct CDR3 sequences; over 20% were seen once. The sequences come from PBMCs, mostly from graft donor cells, collected 180 days after TCRalphabeta/CD19-depleted stem cell transplant. The receptors were sampled from a male patient between 10 and 17 years old who had a stem cell transplant for acute lymphoblastic leukemia, so the T cells may come from the graft donor.

Concerning this clonotype itself: At one end, the junction sequence differs from germline, possibly due to a read error. The chain is built from TRBV5-1 and TRBJ2-1, with 7 positions matching TRBD2. The CDR3 is 15 amino acids. Germline V gene lookup returns CDR1 SGHRS and CDR2 YFSETQ. The CDR3 DNA reads TGCGCCAGCAGCTTGCGCGGGAGCTCCTACAATGAGCCGTTCTTC. Translated, it gives CASSLRGSSYNEPFF.

In its sample, this clonotype was seen a few times. V and J are TRBV20-1 and TRBJ2-7; TRBD1 matches at 10 bases. With 6 bases clipped from V and 2 bases from J, the junction kept 10 bases outside the gene matches. Germline V lookup: CDR1 DFQATT, CDR2 SNEGSKA (reference sequence). The CDR3 spans 15 residues. The CDR3 loop reads CSAQRTDRGTYEQYF. The CDR3 coding sequence is TGCAGTGCCCAACGGACGGACAGGGGGACCTACGAGCAGTACTTC.

The chain recombines TRBV10-3 with TRBJ1-6; 7 nucleotides match TRBD1. V dropped 11 bases and J dropped 16; count of bases not matched to a gene: 11. CDR3 length: 11 residues. Per the germline V gene, CDR1 is ENHRY and CDR2 is SYGVKD. CDR3 DNA sequence: TGTGCCGCCGGACAGGAGAGCTCTCTCCACTTT. Encoded protein: CAAGQESSLHF.

This clonotype has only a few counts. The chain is built from TRBV20-1 and TRBJ2-7; 9 bases map to TRBD2. Trimming cost V 1 base and J 2 bases; bases outside gene matches: 3. Germline CDR1 is DFQATT and CDR2 is SNEGSKA (reference sequence). This CDR3 has 14 amino acids. The CDR3 DNA follows: TGCAGTGCTAGAGGGGTAGCGGGAGCCTACGAGCAGTACTTC. This gives the protein CSARGVAGAYEQYF.

The chain links TRBV3-1 to TRBJ2-7; 9 bases align to TRBD2. The germline V gene encodes CDR1 LGHDT and CDR2 YNNKEL (reference sequence). The ends lost 3 bases at V and 2 bases at J; junction bases unmatched: 5. The CDR3 is made up of 15 amino acids. CDR3 sequence reads: CASSQGGRVAYEQYF. CDR3 coding DNA: TGTGCCAGCAGCCAGGGCGGGAGGGTTGCCTACGAGCAGTACTTC.

This clonotype was recorded at least ten times. The CDR3 bases are TGCAGCGTTGGGGTAAACAGGGACACCGGGGAGCTGTTTTTT. Protein product: CSVGVNRDTGELFF. The chain has TRBV29-1 and TRBJ2-2, with a tentative D call TRBD1 (6 bases). CDR3 size: 14 residues. Trimming left V 4 bases short and J 3 bases short, with 12 bases between. Germline CDR1 reads SQVTM; CDR2 reads ANQGSEA.

This chain joins TRBV11-1 and TRBJ2-2, with 12 positions matching TRBD2. CDR1 and CDR2 from the germline V gene are SGHAT and FQDESV (reference sequence). With 1 base clipped from V and 2 bases from J, the junction kept 8 bases outside the gene matches. CDR3 length: 19 amino acids. CDR3 nucleotides: TGTGCCAGCAGCTTAGACTACGGACTAGCGGGGACCAACACCGGGGAGCTGTTTTTT. Its translation: CASSLDYGLAGTNTGELFF.